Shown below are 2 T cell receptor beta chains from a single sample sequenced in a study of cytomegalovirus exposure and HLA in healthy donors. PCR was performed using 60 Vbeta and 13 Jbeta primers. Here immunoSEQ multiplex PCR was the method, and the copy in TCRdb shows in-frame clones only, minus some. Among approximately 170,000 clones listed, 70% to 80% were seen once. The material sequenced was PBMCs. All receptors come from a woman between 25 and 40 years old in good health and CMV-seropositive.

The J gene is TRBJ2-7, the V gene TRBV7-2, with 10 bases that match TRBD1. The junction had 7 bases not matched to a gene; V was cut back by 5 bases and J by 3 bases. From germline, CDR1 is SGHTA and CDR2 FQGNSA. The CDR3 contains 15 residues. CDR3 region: CASSRDRGEVYEQYF. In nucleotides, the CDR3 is TGTGCCAGCAGCCGGGACAGGGGTGAAGTCTACGAGCAGTACTTC. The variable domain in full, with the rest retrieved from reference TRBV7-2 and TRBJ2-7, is GAGVSQSPSNKVTEKGKDVELRCDPISGHTALYWYRQSLGQGLEFLIYFQGNSAPDKSGLPSDRFSAERTGGSVSTLTIQRTQQEDSAVYLCASSRDRGEVYEQYFGPGTRLTVT.

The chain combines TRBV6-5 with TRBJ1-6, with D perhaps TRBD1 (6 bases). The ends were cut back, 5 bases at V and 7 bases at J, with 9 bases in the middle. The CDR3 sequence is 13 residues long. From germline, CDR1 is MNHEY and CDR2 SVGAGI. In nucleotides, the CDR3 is TGTGCCAGCAGTACGGGACAAAATTCACCCCTCCACTTT. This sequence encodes CASSTGQNSPLHF.